The following is a T cell receptor (beta chain) sequence with its context. Its antigen is undetermined. TCRdb re-called the reads with MiXCR, one entry per CDR3 protein. The sample yields 86,000 or so distinct CDR3 sequences, more than 20% seen once. The entry originates in a study of T cell repertoires in cytomegalovirus infection. The V gene's germline CDR1 is MNHNY and CDR2 SVGAGI (reference sequence). CDR3 length equals 16 residues. With 2 bases clipped from V and 2 bases from J, the junction kept 5 bases outside the gene matches. The chain has TRBV6-6 and TRBJ2-5, with 10 nucleotides matching TRBD2. Sequences were derived from CD8+ T cells from cultured PBMCs, sampled from culture after CMV antigen stimulation. This clonotype originated in a human donor in good health (CMV status not recorded). Some clones in this sample may be carry-over from other donors' samples. The CDR3 sequence: CASSYLAGAQQETQYF. The CDR3 nucleotides are TGTGCCAGCAGTTACCTAGCGGGGGCCCAACAAGAGACCCAGTACTTC.